Listed here is a single T cell receptor beta chain. This record comes from a study of blood T cell repertoires in COVID-19. Study information: Some COVID-19 samples were acute and others convalescent; all came from the United States, Italy and Spain. T cells, B-cell-depleted T cells, or PBMCs supplied cDNA or gDNA.

In the original processing: Estimated nucleated cell counts came from reference gene primer amplification. Only in-frame clones appear in the TCRdb table, and some are missing; sequencing was by immunoSEQ multiplex PCR. The V and J calls and clone size are taken from that table; D and trimming were inferred from the DNA. The sample gives around 110,000 clones, less than 85% of which show up once; about 2.1% is in the top ten. The CDR3 sequence is 14 residues long. Germline V gene data show CDR1 as GTSNPN and CDR2 as SVGIG (reference sequence). The rearrangement uses TRBV30 and TRBJ2-3; a weak D match, TRBD1 (7 bases). The sample comprised peripheral blood. The receptor was isolated from a man aged 25 to 45 with acute or convalescent COVID-19. CDR3 protein: CAAGQRTSTDTQYF. The DNA of the CDR3 is TGTGCTGCGGGACAGCGTACCTCCACAGATACGCAGTATTTT.